These 2 T cell receptor beta chains were sequenced from one sample in a study of T cell repertoires in cytomegalovirus infection. MiXCR was run by TCRdb on the reads, yielding one entry per CDR3 protein. The table includes approximately 770,000 distinct CDR3 sequences, 25% to 30% detected once. No antigens are known for them. The sample here was cultured CD8+ T cells from PBMCs, taken from culture after CMV antigen stimulation. The receptors derive from a human donor in good health (CMV status not recorded). Some clones in this sample may be carry-over from other donors' samples.

This chain uses TRBV7-8 with TRBJ2-3; 13 bases are a match to TRBD2. Trimming cost V 3 bases and J 0 bases; bases outside gene matches: 9. The CDR3 is 19 residues long. Germline loops: CDR1 SGHVS, CDR2 FQNEAQ. CDR3 nucleotides: TGTGCCAGCAGCTTGTTACCGGGACTAGCGGGGCGAAGCACAGATACGCAGTATTTT. As protein: CASSLLPGLAGRSTDTQYF.

The chain is built from TRBV20-1 and TRBJ2-7; D might be TRBD1 (6 bases). There are 18 residues in the CDR3. CDR1 is DFQATT and CDR2 is SNEGSKA in the germline V gene (reference sequence). V lost 1 base and J lost 2, with 24 bases in between. The CDR3 DNA reads as TGCAGTGCTAGAGGCCTGAAGCTAGACAGGAAAACACCCTACGAGCAGTACGTC. This encodes CSARGLKLDRKTPYEQYV.